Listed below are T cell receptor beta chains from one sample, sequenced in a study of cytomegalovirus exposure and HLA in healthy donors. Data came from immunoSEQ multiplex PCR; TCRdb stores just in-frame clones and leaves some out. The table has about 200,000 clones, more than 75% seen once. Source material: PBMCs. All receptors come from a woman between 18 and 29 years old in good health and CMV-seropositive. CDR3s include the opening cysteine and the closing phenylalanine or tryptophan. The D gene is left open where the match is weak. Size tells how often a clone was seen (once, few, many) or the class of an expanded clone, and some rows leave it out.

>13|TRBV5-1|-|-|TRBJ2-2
TGCGCCAGCGGCAAACACAACACCGGGGAGCTGTTTTTT
CASGKHNTGELFF
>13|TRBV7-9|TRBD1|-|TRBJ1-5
TGTGCCAGCAGCGACAGGGGGCGACAGCCCCAGCATTTT
CASSDRGRQPQHF
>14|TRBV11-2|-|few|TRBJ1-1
TGTGCCAGCAGTCCCAGGGTTAAGAACACTGAAGCTTTCTTT
CASSPRVKNTEAFF
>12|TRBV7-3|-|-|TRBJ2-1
TGTGCCAGCAGCTTATCCGGGAATGAGCAGTTCTTC
CASSLSGNEQFF
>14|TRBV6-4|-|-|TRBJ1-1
TGTGCCAGCAGGATGACTTACCAAAACACTGAAGCTTTCTTT
CASRMTYQNTEAFF
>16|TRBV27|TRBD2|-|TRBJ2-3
TGTGCCAGCAGTCGGACTAGCGGGAGTGGGACAGATACGCAGTATTTT
CASSRTSGSGTDTQYF
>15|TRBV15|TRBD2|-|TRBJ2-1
TGTGCCACCAGCAGAGTCACTAGCGGATACAATGAGCAGTTCTTC
CATSRVTSGYNEQFF
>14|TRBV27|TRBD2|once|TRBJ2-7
TGTGCCAGCAGTTTCCGGGGGGAGGGCTACGAGCAGTACTTC
CASSFRGEGYEQYF
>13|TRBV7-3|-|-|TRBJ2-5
TGTGCCAGCAGCCGGGGGGCCGGGGAGACCCAGTACTTC
CASSRGAGETQYF
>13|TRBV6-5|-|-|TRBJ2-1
TGTGCCAGCAGTACGGGCTCCAGGGGCGAGCAGTTCTTC
CASSTGSRGEQFF
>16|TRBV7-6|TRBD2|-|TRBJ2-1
TGTGCCAGCAGCTTACCCCCGAGGGGAGGGGACAATGAGCAGTTCTTC
CASSLPPRGGDNEQFF
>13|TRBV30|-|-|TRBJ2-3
TGTGCCTGGAGTGGAGTTGGGGCTGATACGCAGTATTTT
CAWSGVGADTQYF
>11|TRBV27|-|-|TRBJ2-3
TGTGCCAGCACCCACACAGATACGCAGTATTTT
CASTHTDTQYF
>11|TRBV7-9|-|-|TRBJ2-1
TGTGCCTCCCCGGGTGAGAATGAGCAGTTCTTC
CASPGENEQFF
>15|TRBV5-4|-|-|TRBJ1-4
TGTGCCAGCAGCGATGGGTCTGGAGGGTATGAAAAACTGTTTTTT
CASSDGSGGYEKLFF
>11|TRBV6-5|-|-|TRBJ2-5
TGTGCCAGCAGTTATGACTATTTGCAGTACTTC
CASSYDYLQYF
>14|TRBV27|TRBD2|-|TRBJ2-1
TGTGCCAGCAGTTGGGCTAGCGGGGGGAATGAGCAGTTCTTC
CASSWASGGNEQFF
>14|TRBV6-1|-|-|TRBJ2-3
TGTGCCAGCAGTGTCGACAGGTCCACAGATACGCAGTATTTT
CASSVDRSTDTQYF
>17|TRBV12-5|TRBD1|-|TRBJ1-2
TGTGCTAGTGGTTTGGACGTCGGGACAGGGTTTGACTATGGCTACACCTTC
CASGLDVGTGFDYGYTF
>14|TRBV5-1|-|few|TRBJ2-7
TGCGCCAGCAGCTTGGACAGGGGAGGTTACGAGCAGTACTTC
CASSLDRGGYEQYF
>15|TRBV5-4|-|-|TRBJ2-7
TGTGCCAGCAGCCCCAGATCGGAGGGGGCAGGCGAGCAGTACTTC
CASSPRSEGAGEQYF
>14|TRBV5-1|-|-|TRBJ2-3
TGCGCCAGCAAGGACAGCACTAGCACAGATACGCAGTATTTT
CASKDSTSTDTQYF
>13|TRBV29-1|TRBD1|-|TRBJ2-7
TGCAGCGTTGGGGGACAGGGTTCCGCCGAGCAGTACTTC
CSVGGQGSAEQYF
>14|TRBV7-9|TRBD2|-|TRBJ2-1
TGTGCCAGCAGCTCGCGGGAGTCCTACAATGAGCAGTTCTTC
CASSSRESYNEQFF
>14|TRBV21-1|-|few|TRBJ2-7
TGTGCCAGCAGCAAAGTGCGCACCACCTACGAGCAGTACTTC
CASSKVRTTYEQYF
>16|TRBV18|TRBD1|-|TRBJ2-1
TGTGCCAGCTCACCAACGGGACAGGGCCTCTACAATGAGCAGTTCTTC
CASSPTGQGLYNEQFF
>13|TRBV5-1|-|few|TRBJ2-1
TGCGCCAGCAGCTTACCTCTTAGTAATGAGCAGTTCTTC
CASSLPLSNEQFF